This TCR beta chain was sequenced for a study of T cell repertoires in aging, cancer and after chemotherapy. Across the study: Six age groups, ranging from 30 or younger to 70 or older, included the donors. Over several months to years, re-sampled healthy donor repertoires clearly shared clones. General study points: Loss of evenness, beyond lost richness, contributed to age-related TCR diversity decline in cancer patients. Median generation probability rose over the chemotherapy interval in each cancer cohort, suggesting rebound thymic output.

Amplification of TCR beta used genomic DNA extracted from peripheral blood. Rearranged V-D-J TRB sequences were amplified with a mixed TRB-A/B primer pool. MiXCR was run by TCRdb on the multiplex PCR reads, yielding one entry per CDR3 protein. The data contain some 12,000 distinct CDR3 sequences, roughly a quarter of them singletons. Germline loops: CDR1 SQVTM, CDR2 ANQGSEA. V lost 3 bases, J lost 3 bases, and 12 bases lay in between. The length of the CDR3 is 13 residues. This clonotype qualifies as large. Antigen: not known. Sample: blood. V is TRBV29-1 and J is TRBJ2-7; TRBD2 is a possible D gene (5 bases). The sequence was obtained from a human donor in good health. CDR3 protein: CSVDAGNRYEQYF. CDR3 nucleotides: TGCAGCGTTGATGCCGGGAACCGCTACGAGCAGTACTTC.